This T cell receptor beta chain is drawn from a study of T-cell reconstitution after alpha-beta-depleted transplantation in children. In this sample, this clonotype turned up a few times. Construction of the TCRbeta library involved unique molecular identifiers. Via MiXCR, TCRdb re-called the PCR reads, giving one row per CDR3 protein. The data hold about 360,000 distinct CDR3 sequences, with about an eighth observed a single time. CDR1 is MDHEN and CDR2 is SYDVKM in the germline V gene. This CDR3 contains 16 residues. Trimming stripped 8 bases from V and 0 bases from J, with 19 bases between. Sequencing used PBMCs, obtained from the stem cell graft. The clonotype comes from a human donor who donated a stem cell graft to a child with Fanconi anemia. V usage is TRBV28 and J usage is TRBJ1-1; tentatively, D is TRBD1 (5 bases). For the CDR3, the DNA is TGTGCCAGCGGTACGCCGACAGCCCACCTGAACACTGAAGCTTTCTTT. Its protein is CASGTPTAHLNTEAFF.